This entry features one T cell receptor (beta chain) sequence. Its specificity is unknown. Profiled with immunoSEQ multiplex PCR; TCRdb holds only in-frame clones, not every one. The sample shows about 60,000 clones, 87% of them seen only once. This sample stems from a study of a mutant IDH1 vaccine in newly diagnosed glioma. Time point denoted: week 23, last vaccination. Vaccine doses each comprised 300 ug of mutant IDH1 20-mer peptide, with topical imiquimod. General study findings and limits: Seemingly, top peripheral T cell clonotype changes bore no relation to pseudoprogression.

The V gene lost 3 bases and the J gene lost 3 bases, with 6 bases spanning the gap. Germline lookup yields CDR1 MNHNS and CDR2 SASEGT. The CDR3 runs 12 residues. The chain couples TRBV6-1 to TRBJ2-7, with no clear D. Sequencing was performed on PBMCs, taken from a glioma patient whose treatment included an IDH1 peptide vaccine. This TCR was recovered from a middle-aged man with glioma. CDR3 protein: CASSEIGYEQYF. Written as DNA, the CDR3 is TGTGCCAGCAGTGAGATAGGCTACGAGCAGTACTTC.